This TCR beta chain stems from a study of T cells in Graves' hyperthyroidism and ophthalmopathy. Study conclusions and caveats: Within blood appeared most thyroid clonotypes that had expanded above 0.001. Ophthalmopathy was separated from stable hyperthyroidism by a 13 V-J model.

The sample holds many counts of this clonotype. Its specificity is not known. Trimming took 0 bases from V and 2 from J; bases not matched to a gene: 6. Germline lookup yields CDR1 GTSNPN and CDR2 SVGIG (reference sequence). CDR3 length: 15 residues. Extraction of PBMCs used 9 to 10 ml of fresh peripheral blood. There were TCR beta CDR3 regions amplified from RNA transcripts. Initially, a first-round RT-PCR of the TCR CDR3 employed the HTBI primer set. MiXCR, run by TCRdb on the multiplex PCR reads, gives a single entry per CDR3 protein. The sample contains about 640,000 distinct CDR3 sequences, 20% of which appear only once.

The receptor was derived from a man aged 30-40 years with Graves' ophthalmopathy. Material for sequencing was blood. The rearrangement joins TRBV30 to TRBJ2-5, with 7 nucleotides matching TRBD2. CDR3 nucleotide sequence: TGTGCCTGGAGTGTACCTGGGGGAGGGCAAGAGACCCAGTACTTC. Its translation: CAWSVPGGGQETQYF.